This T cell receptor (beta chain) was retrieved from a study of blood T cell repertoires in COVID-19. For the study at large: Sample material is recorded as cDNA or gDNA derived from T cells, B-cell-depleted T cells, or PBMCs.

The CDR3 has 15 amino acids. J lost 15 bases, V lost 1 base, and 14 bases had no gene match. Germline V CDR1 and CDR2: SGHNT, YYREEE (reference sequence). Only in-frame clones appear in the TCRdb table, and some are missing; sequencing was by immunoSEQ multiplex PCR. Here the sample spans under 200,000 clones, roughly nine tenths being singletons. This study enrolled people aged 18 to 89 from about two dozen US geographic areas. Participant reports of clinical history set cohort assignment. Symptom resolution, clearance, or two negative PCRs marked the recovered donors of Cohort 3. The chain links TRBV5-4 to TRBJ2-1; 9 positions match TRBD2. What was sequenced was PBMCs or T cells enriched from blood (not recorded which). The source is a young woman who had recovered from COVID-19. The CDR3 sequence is CASSLPRVAGARLFF. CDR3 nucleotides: TGTGCCAGCAGCTTGCCCAGGGTAGCGGGGGCCCGCCTGTTCTTC.